This paragraph covers one T cell receptor beta chain sequence. This sample was included in a study of blood T cell repertoires in COVID-19. Assay used: immunoSEQ multiplex PCR; TCRdb lists only in-frame clones, some missing. This table holds some 390,000 clones, around 89% found once. The junction had 7 bases not matched to a gene; V was cut back by 0 bases and J by 3 bases. Germline V lookup: CDR1 LNHDA, CDR2 SQIVND (reference sequence). The CDR3 extends over 18 amino acids. Sequenced material: peripheral blood. The origin of this receptor is a woman between 40 and 55 years old with COVID-19, enrolled during active disease. The genes are TRBV19 and TRBJ2-3; the match to TRBD2 covers 12 bases. The CDR3 DNA follows: TGTGCCAGTAGTATAGAAAGACTAGCGGGGGTAAGAACAGATACGCAGTATTTT. It encodes CASSIERLAGVRTDTQYF.